Presented here are 27 T cell receptor beta chains from one specimen sequenced in a study of OX40 agonist ivuxolimab in advanced cancers. The library was built by means of the immunoSEQ multiplex PCR assay. Drawn from immuneACCESS, this table holds only the in-frame rearrangements with V and J called that TCRdb kept. Clones are partly lost; checked studies trace under half to an unresolved V gene and leave the rest unexplained. For this sample the table gives tens of thousands of clones, of which 90% were detected only once. Jointly, the top ten make up 20% to 25% of the sample. The material sequenced was CD4+ or CD8+ T cells sorted from blood, taken in a trial of the OX40 agonist ivuxolimab. The receptors stem from an adult with an advanced solid tumor such as melanoma, head and neck, liver or kidney cancer.

The chain carries TRBV13 and TRBJ2-7, with TRBD1 identical over 11 bases. This CDR3 contains 15 residues. After removal of 4 bases from V and 6 bases from J, the junction contained 8 bases not matched to a gene. The V gene's germline CDR1 is PRHDT and CDR2 FYEKMQ (reference sequence). CDR3 sequence: CASSSKGQGAFEQYF. As DNA, the CDR3 is TGTGCCAGCAGCTCTAAAGGACAGGGGGCCTTCGAGCAGTACTTC.

The V gene is TRBV6-4, the J gene TRBJ2-6; either TRBD1 or TRBD2 may supply D (5 bases each). V lost 2 bases and J lost 4, with 12 bases in between. Germline V lookup: CDR1 MRHNA, CDR2 SNTAGT. CDR3 length: 16 amino acids. This CDR3 is CASSDTSGTGANVLTF. In DNA form, the CDR3 reads TGTGCCAGCAGTGACACTTCAGGGACCGGGGCCAACGTCCTGACTTTC.

This clone was seen a few times. The same CDR3 can be traced to other DNA sequences in this sample. V is TRBV2 and J is TRBJ2-2, with TRBD1 matching 8 bases. J lost 3 bases, V lost 8 bases, and 5 bases had no gene match. This CDR3 contains 14 residues. CDR1 is SNHLY, CDR2 FYNNEI, per germline. CDR3 DNA sequence: TGTGCCAGCCGGGACAGGTCCTACACCGGGGAGCTGTTTTTT. Its protein product is CASRDRSYTGELFF.

About this clone itself: Within the sample, other DNA sequences also encode this same CDR3. The V call is TRBV9, the J call TRBJ2-7, with a weak D call TRBD2 (6 bases). V lost 7 bases to trimming and J lost 6 bases, with 11 bases between them. The CDR3 runs 11 residues. CDR1 and CDR2 (germline): SGDLS, YYNGEE. CDR3 DNA: TGTGCCAGCTCCTCGGGGGTCGAGCAGTACTTC. Protein product: CASSSGVEQYF.

This chain joins TRBV9 and TRBJ2-1; TRBD2 aligns across 7 bases. V shed 4 bases, J shed 7 bases, and the junction held 11 bases outside the gene matches. Germline CDR1 reads SGDLS; CDR2 reads YYNGEE. The CDR3 has 15 residues. The CDR3 bases are TGTGCCAGCAGCCCCTGGGGGGGAGTTCGTAATGAGCAGTTCTTC. It yields the protein CASSPWGGVRNEQFF.

The chain joins TRBV27 to TRBJ2-5, with a weak D call TRBD1 (6 bases). CDR1 is MNHEY, CDR2 SMNVEV, per germline (reference sequence). V lost 1 base, J lost 1 base, and 10 bases lay in between. This CDR3 comprises 15 residues. The CDR3 sequence is CASSLLGGVQETQYF. The CDR3 DNA reads as TGTGCCAGCAGTTTATTAGGGGGAGTCCAAGAGACCCAGTACTTC.

The chain combines TRBV7-9 with TRBJ2-3, with D unresolved. The CDR3 length is 15 residues. Trimming stripped 1 base from V and 6 bases from J, with 14 bases between. Germline V gives CDR1 SEHNR, CDR2 FQNEAQ (reference sequence). The CDR3 sequence is CASSLGGIPWDTQYF. CDR3 in DNA: TGTGCCAGCAGCTTAGGTGGAATACCGTGGGATACGCAGTATTTT.

Relative to its sample, this clone is large (0.1 to 1%). The rearrangement joins TRBV2 to TRBJ1-5; possibly TRBD1 for D (5 bases). Per the germline V gene, CDR1 is SNHLY and CDR2 is FYNNEI. The V gene lost 7 bases and the J gene lost 0 bases, with 13 bases spanning the gap. This CDR3 is 15 amino acids long. The CDR3: CASNDDSYSNQPQHF. The CDR3 nucleotides are TGTGCCAGCAATGACGACAGCTATAGCAATCAGCCCCAGCATTTT. Full variable domain (outside the CDR3, taken from reference TRBV2 and TRBJ1-5): EPEVTQTPSHQVTQMGQEVILRCVPISNHLYFYWYRQILGQKVEFLVSFYNNEISEKSEIFDDQFSVERPDGSNFTLKIRSTKLEDSAMYFCASNDDSYSNQPQHFGDGTRLSIL.

The CDR3 nucleotides read TGTGCCAGCTCCCCCGGGACTAGCGATGGCGGGGAGCTGTTTTTT. Protein sequence: CASSPGTSDGGELFF. The V gene is TRBV18, the J gene TRBJ2-2, with TRBD2 matching 10 bases. Trimming took 6 bases from V and 7 from J; bases not matched to a gene: 8. The CDR3 covers 15 residues. CDR1 is KGHSH and CDR2 is LQKENI in the germline V gene.

This chain connects TRBV5-5 to TRBJ2-3, with 9 bases aligning to TRBD1. The CDR3 length is 15 residues. J was trimmed by 7 bases and V by 4 bases; bases with no gene match: 10. Looked up from germline, CDR1 is SGHKS and CDR2 is YYEKEE (reference sequence). CDR3 sequence: CASSGTGTGLNTQYF. CDR3 coding DNA: TGTGCCAGCAGCGGGACCGGGACAGGGCTCAATACGCAGTATTTT.

The J gene is TRBJ2-7, the V gene TRBV10-1, with 14 bases lining up with TRBD2. Germline CDR1 reads WNHNN; CDR2 reads SYGVQD (reference sequence). This CDR3 has 16 residues. The J segment lost 2 bases and the V segment lost 3 bases, leaving 3 bases of the junction unmatched. The CDR3 sequence: CASSDATSGRAYEQYF. In nucleotides, the CDR3 is TGCGCCAGCAGTGATGCGACTAGCGGGAGGGCCTACGAGCAGTACTTC.

V and J are TRBV4-3 and TRBJ2-7, with 9 bases aligning to TRBD2. Germline V lookup: CDR1 LGHNA, CDR2 YSLEER. The CDR3 loop spans 16 amino acids. V lost 1 base to trimming and J lost 3 bases; unmatched junction nucleotides: 7. CDR3 region: CASSQVLGLAYYEQYF. The CDR3 nucleotides read TGCGCCAGCAGCCAAGTGCTGGGACTAGCCTACTACGAGCAGTACTTC.

This clone was observed a single time. The genes are TRBV9 and TRBJ2-1, with TRBD2 matching over 13 bases. Germline CDR1 is SGDLS and CDR2 is YYNGEE. The CDR3 is 17 amino acids. The J segment lost 6 bases and the V segment lost 3 bases, leaving 9 bases of the junction unmatched. CDR3 sequence: CASSGPPGTSGINEQFF. The DNA of the CDR3 is TGTGCCAGCAGCGGGCCTCCCGGGACTAGCGGGATCAATGAGCAGTTCTTC.

A single count supports this clone. The rearrangement uses TRBV4-3 and TRBJ2-7; D ambiguous. The germline CDR1 and CDR2 sequences are LGHNA and YSLEER. V was trimmed by 0 bases and J by 0 bases, leaving 6 bases between them. The CDR3 totals 14 residues. CDR3 protein: CASSQELDSYEQYF. CDR3 DNA: TGCGCCAGCAGCCAAGAACTCGACTCCTACGAGCAGTACTTC.

This chain links TRBV7-9 with TRBJ2-1, with 11 bases lining up with TRBD2. The CDR3 has 15 amino acids. V lost 5 bases to trimming and J lost 3 bases; unmatched junction nucleotides: 3. CDR1 and CDR2 from the germline V gene are SEHNR and FQNEAQ (reference sequence). The chain's CDR3 is CASSRSGRDYNEQFF. The CDR3 coding sequence is TGTGCCAGCAGCCGTAGCGGGAGGGACTACAATGAGCAGTTCTTC.

The J gene is TRBJ2-7, the V gene TRBV4-1, with 8 bases identical to TRBD1. The germline V gene has CDR1 MGHRA and CDR2 YSYEKL. The CDR3 covers 15 residues. V shed 3 bases and J 2 bases; nucleotides not matched to a gene: 6. The CDR3 DNA follows: TGCGCCAGCAGCCATGAGACAGGGGAGGCCTACGAGCAGTACTTC. Translating it yields CASSHETGEAYEQYF.

This clone was detected once. CDR3 sequence reads: CASSVATMGPRTDTQYF. The CDR3 DNA is TGTGCCAGCAGCGTAGCTACTATGGGACCCCGCACAGATACGCAGTATTTT. This chain links TRBV9 with TRBJ2-3; possibly TRBD1 or TRBD2 for D (5 bases each). Germline CDR1 and CDR2: SGDLS and YYNGEE. Between the trimmed V and J ends, which lost 0 bases and 1 base, there was a span of 15 bases. The CDR3 covers 17 residues.

The gene calls are TRBV27 and TRBJ2-7; 7 bases line up with TRBD1. V gave up 6 bases and J gave up 1 base; unmatched junction bases: 6. Germline V gives CDR1 MNHEY, CDR2 SMNVEV (reference sequence). The CDR3 spans 14 residues. The CDR3 nucleotides are TGTGCCAGCAGCCCCGGGACAGTTTCCTACGAGCAGTACTTC. Protein sequence: CASSPGTVSYEQYF.

V usage is TRBV6-5 and J usage is TRBJ2-1; no clear D. CDR1 and CDR2 (germline): MNHEY, SVGAGI. V shed 5 bases and J shed 4 bases, with 9 bases lying between them. The CDR3 contains 13 residues. The CDR3 DNA follows: TGTGCCAGCAGTGCACAGTCTTACAATGAGCAGTTCTTC. This encodes CASSAQSYNEQFF.

The chain joins TRBV6-6 to TRBJ2-7; 9 positions match TRBD1. The CDR3 runs to 15 residues. V trimming: 5 bases; J trimming: 1 base; junction bases outside the gene matches: 6. CDR1 is MNHNY, CDR2 SVGAGI, per germline (reference sequence). Here the CDR3 DNA reads TGTGCCAGCAGTCAAGGGACAGGGACTTCCTACGAGCAGTACTTC. Amino acids: CASSQGTGTSYEQYF.

V gene TRBV7-9 combines with J gene TRBJ2-7; no clear D gene. The CDR3 spans 13 residues. The V and J ends lost 5 bases and 3 bases respectively, with 11 bases between them. CDR1 is SEHNR, CDR2 FQNEAQ, per germline (reference sequence). The CDR3 nucleotides read TGTGCCAGCAGCCGCAGGAGTGACTACGAGCAGTACTTC. This sequence encodes CASSRRSDYEQYF.

The chain is built from TRBV29-1 and TRBJ1-4; possibly TRBD1 for D (6 bases). V was cut by 4 bases and J by 2 bases, with 17 bases left in between. The germline gives CDR1 SQVTM, CDR2 ANQGSEA. The CDR3 has 16 amino acids. This CDR3 reads CSVGNGGRGTNEKLFF. CDR3 nucleotides: TGCAGCGTTGGAAACGGGGGGAGGGGGACTAATGAAAAACTGTTTTTT. The whole variable domain, remainder taken from reference TRBV29-1 and TRBJ1-4, is SAVISQKPSRDICQRGTSLTIQCQVDSQVTMMFWYRQQPGQSLTLIATANQGSEATYESGFVIDKFPISRPNLTFSTLTVSNMSPEDSSIYLCSVGNGGRGTNEKLFFGSGTQLSVL.

This rearrangement joins TRBV30 to TRBJ1-5; D not certain. Germline-derived CDR1 and CDR2 are GTSNPN and SVGIG (reference sequence). V was shortened by 2 bases and J by 3 bases, with 8 bases between the two germline ends. The CDR3 is 13 residues long. Here the CDR3 reads CAWSRAINQPQHF. The CDR3 DNA follows: TGTGCCTGGAGTCGAGCGATCAATCAGCCCCAGCATTTT.

V and J are TRBV6-6 and TRBJ1-5; D might be TRBD1 (5 bases). CDR1 MNHNY and CDR2 SVGAGI come from the germline V gene (reference sequence). V was trimmed by 0 bases and J by 6 bases, leaving 9 bases between them. The CDR3 runs 14 residues. CDR3 nucleotides: TGTGCCAGCAGTTACTCGGGGGGGGGTCAGCCCCAGCATTTT. Amino acids: CASSYSGGGQPQHF.

This clone was counted once. The genes are TRBV4-1 and TRBJ2-3; 12 bases are shared with TRBD2. CDR1 MGHRA and CDR2 YSYEKL come from the germline V gene. The length of the CDR3 is 20 residues. The J segment lost 4 bases and the V segment lost 1 base, leaving 15 bases of the junction unmatched. The CDR3 DNA reads TGCGCCAGCAGCCAAGGGGGACTAGCGGGTGGGACTGGGGCCTCAGATACGCAGTATTTT. This encodes CASSQGGLAGGTGASDTQYF.

J is TRBJ2-7 and V is TRBV11-3, with D tentatively TRBD1 (5 bases). Germline values: CDR1 SGHNT, CDR2 YENEEA. Deletions cut 5 bases from V and 5 bases from J, with 22 bases between. This CDR3 is 16 amino acids long. The CDR3 region has the DNA TGTGCCAGCAGCAAAAGGACACCCGGACGGCTCCACGAGCAGTACTTC. Protein: CASSKRTPGRLHEQYF.

The chain joins TRBV7-9 to TRBJ2-1; 10 bases agree with TRBD2. The length of the CDR3 is 17 residues. V shed 5 bases and J 6 bases; nucleotides not matched to a gene: 13. Germline CDR1 and CDR2: SEHNR and FQNEAQ (reference sequence). The CDR3 DNA reads as TGTGCCAGCAGCAGGGGGGGAGGGACTAGCGTCGGCAATGAGCAGTTCTTC. This translates into CASSRGGGTSVGNEQFF.